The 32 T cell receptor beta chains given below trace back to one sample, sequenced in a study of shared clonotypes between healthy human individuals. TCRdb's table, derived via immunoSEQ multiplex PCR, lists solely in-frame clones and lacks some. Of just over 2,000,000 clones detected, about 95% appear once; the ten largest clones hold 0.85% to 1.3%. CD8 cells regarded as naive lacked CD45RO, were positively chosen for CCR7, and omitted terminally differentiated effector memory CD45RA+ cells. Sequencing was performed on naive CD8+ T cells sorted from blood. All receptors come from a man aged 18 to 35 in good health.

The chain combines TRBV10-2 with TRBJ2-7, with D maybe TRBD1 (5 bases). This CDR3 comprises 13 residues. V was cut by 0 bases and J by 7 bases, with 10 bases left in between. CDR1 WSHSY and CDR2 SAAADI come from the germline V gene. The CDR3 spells CASSESQGWEQYF. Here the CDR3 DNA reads TGCGCCAGCAGTGAGTCGCAGGGTTGGGAGCAGTACTTC.

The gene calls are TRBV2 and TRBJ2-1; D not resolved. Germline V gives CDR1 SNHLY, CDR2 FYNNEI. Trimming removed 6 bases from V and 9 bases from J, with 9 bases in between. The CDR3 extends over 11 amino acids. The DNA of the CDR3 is TGTGCCAGCAGCCTCCTCGGTGAGCAGTTCTTC. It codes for CASSLLGEQFF.

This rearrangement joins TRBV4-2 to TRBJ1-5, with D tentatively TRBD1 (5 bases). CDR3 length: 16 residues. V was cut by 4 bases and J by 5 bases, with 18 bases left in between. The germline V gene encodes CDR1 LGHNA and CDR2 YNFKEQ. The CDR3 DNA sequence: TGTGCCAGCAGCCTCGATCCAGGGCGTACGGATCAGCCCCAGCATTTT. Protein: CASSLDPGRTDQPQHF.

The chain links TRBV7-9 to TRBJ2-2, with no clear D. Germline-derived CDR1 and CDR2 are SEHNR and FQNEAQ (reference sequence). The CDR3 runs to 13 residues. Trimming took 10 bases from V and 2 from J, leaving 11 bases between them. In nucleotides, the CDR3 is TGTGCCATTTCCCTCGAAAACACCGGGGAGCTGTTTTTT. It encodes CAISLENTGELFF.

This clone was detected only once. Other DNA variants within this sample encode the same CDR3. CDR3 amino acids: CASSYLSGSYNEQFF. As DNA, the CDR3 is TGTGCCAGCAGTTATCTCTCGGGTTCCTACAATGAGCAGTTCTTC. The chain recombines TRBV6-5 with TRBJ2-1; D is unresolved. Trimming cost V 3 bases and J 1 base, with 10 bases left between them. The CDR3 spans 15 residues. Germline-derived CDR1 and CDR2 are MNHEY and SVGAGI.

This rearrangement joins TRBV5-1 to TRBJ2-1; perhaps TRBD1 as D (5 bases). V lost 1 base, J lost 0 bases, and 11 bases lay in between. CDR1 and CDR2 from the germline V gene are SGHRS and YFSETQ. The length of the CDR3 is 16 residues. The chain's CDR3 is CASSLRGGSSYNEQFF. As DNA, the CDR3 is TGCGCCAGCAGCTTGAGGGGCGGTAGCTCCTACAATGAGCAGTTCTTC.

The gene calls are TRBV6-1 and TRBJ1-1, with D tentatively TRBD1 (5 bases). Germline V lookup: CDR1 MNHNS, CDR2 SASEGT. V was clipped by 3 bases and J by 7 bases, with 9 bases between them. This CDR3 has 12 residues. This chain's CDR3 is CASSDFGGEAFF. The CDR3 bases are TGTGCCAGCAGTGATTTCGGGGGTGAAGCTTTCTTT.

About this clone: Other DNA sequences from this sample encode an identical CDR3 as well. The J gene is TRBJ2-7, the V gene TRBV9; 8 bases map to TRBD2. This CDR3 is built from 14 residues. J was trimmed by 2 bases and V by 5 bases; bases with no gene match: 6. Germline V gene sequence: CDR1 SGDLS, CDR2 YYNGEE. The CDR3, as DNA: TGTGCCAGCAGTCCCGGGGGGGCGACCTACGAGCAGTACTTC. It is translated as CASSPGGATYEQYF.

CDR3 loop: CASSWSEKYNSPLHF. The CDR3 DNA is TGTGCCAGCAGCTGGTCGGAAAAATATAATTCACCCCTCCACTTT. The genes are TRBV13 and TRBJ1-6; no clear D. Germline V gives CDR1 PRHDT, CDR2 FYEKMQ (reference sequence). The CDR3 extends over 15 amino acids. The V end was cut by 4 bases, the J end by 4 bases, with 11 bases between.

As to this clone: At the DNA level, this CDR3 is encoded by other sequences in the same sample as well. In DNA form, the CDR3 reads TGTGCCAGCAGTTTATGGCAGGGAGCCTACGAGCAGTACTTC. It is translated as CASSLWQGAYEQYF. The chain combines TRBV27 with TRBJ2-7; D might be TRBD1 or TRBD2, each matching 5 bases. V lost 1 base to trimming and J lost 2 bases, with 9 bases between them. The V gene's germline CDR1 is MNHEY and CDR2 SMNVEV (reference sequence). CDR3 length: 14 amino acids.

CDR3 region: CASSLDGYGLNTEAFF. In nucleotides, the CDR3 is TGTGCCAGCAGCTTAGATGGATACGGACTGAACACTGAAGCTTTCTTT. The chain is built from TRBV11-2 and TRBJ1-1; D is uncertain. V was pared by 0 bases and J by 0 bases, with 11 bases between. This CDR3 has 16 amino acids. Germline CDR1 SGHAT, CDR2 FQNNGV.

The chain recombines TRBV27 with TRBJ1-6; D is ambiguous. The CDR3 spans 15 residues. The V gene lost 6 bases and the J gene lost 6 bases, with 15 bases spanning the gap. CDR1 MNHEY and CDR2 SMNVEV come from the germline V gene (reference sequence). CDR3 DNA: TGTGCCAGCAGAGATAGGGCGGGGTTTAATTCACCCCTCCACTTT. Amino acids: CASRDRAGFNSPLHF.

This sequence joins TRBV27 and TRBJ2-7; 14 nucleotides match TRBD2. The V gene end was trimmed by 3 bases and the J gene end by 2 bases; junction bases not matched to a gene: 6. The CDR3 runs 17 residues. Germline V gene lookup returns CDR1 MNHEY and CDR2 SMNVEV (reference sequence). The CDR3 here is CASSLTSGGALTYEQYF. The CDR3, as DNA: TGTGCCAGCAGTTTGACTAGCGGGGGGGCCTTAACCTACGAGCAGTACTTC.

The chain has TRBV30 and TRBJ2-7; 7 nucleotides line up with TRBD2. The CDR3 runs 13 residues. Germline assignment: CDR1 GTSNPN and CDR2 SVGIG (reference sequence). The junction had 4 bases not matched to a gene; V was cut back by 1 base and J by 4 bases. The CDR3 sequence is CAWSAGTKYEQYF. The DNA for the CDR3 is TGTGCCTGGAGTGCCGGGACTAAATACGAGCAGTACTTC.

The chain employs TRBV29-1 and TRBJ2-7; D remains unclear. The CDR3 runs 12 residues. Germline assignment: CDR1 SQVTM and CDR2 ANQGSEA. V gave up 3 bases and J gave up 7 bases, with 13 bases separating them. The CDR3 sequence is CSVDMGFGEQYF. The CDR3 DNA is TGCAGCGTTGATATGGGATTCGGGGAGCAGTACTTC.

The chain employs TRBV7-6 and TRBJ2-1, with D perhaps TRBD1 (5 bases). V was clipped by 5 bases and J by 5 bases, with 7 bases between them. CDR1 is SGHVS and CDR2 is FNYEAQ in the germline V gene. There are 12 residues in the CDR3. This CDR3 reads CASSPTDNEQFF. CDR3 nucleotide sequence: TGTGCCAGCAGCCCGACAGACAATGAGCAGTTCTTC. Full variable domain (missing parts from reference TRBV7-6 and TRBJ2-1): GAGVSQSPRYKVTKRGQDVALRCDPISGHVSLYWYRQALGQGPEFLTYFNYEAQQDKSGLPNDRFSAERPEGSISTLTIQRTEQRDSAMYRCASSPTDNEQFFGPGTRLTVL.

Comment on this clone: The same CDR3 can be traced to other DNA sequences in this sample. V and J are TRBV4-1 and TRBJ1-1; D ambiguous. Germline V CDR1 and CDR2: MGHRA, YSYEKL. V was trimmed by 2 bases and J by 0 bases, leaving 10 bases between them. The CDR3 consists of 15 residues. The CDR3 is CASSQTGNMNTEAFF. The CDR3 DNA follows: TGCGCCAGCAGCCAAACCGGGAACATGAACACTGAAGCTTTCTTT.

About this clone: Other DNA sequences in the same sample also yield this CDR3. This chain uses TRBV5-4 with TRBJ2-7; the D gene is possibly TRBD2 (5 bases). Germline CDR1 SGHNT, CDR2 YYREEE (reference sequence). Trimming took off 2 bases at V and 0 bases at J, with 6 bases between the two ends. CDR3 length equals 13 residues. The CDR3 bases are TGTGCCAGCAGCTTCCGGGACTCCTACGAGCAGTACTTC. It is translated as CASSFRDSYEQYF.

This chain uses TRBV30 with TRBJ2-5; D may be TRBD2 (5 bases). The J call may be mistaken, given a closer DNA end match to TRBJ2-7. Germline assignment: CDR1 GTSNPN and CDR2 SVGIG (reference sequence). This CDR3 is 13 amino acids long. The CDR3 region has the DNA TGTGCCTGGAGTCCCGACGGGGTGTACGAGCAGTACTTC. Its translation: CAWSPDGVYEQYF.

The CDR3 region has the DNA TGTGCCAGCAGCTTAGTAGATATATACGAGCAGTACTTC. Protein product: CASSLVDIYEQYF. V and J are TRBV7-9 and TRBJ2-7; unclear D gene. Trimming removed 1 base from V and 4 bases from J, with 8 bases in between. CDR1 and CDR2 from the germline V gene are SEHNR and FQNEAQ (reference sequence). This CDR3 is 13 amino acids long.

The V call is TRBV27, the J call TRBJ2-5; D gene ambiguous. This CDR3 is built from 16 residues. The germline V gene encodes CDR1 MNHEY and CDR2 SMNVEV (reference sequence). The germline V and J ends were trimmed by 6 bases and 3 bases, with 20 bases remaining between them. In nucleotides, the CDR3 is TGTGCCAGCAGCCCTGGGCTATCGGAGTGGGAAGAGACCCAGTACTTC. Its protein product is CASSPGLSEWEETQYF.

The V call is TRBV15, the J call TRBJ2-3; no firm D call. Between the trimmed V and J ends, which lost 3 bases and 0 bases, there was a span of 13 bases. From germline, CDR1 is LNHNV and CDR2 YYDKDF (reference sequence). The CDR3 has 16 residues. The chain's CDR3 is CATSSDSFSSTDTQYF. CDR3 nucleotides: TGTGCCACCAGCAGCGACTCGTTTTCTAGCACAGATACGCAGTATTTT.

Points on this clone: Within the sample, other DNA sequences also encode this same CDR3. This chain's CDR3 is CASSLSLGYGYTF. CDR3 coding DNA: TGTGCCAGCAGTTTATCGCTAGGCTATGGCTACACCTTC. The chain is built from TRBV27 and TRBJ1-2; D is unresolved. CDR1 and CDR2 (germline): MNHEY, SMNVEV (reference sequence). V dropped 0 bases and J dropped 4 bases, with 6 bases sitting between them. The CDR3 sequence is 13 residues long.

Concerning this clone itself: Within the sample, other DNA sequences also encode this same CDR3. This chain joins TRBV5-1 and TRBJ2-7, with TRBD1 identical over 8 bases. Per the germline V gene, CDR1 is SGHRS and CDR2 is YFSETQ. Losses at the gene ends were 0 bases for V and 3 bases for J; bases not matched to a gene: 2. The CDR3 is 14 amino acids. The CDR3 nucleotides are TGCGCCAGCAGCTTGGGACAGGGGTTCTACGAGCAGTACTTC. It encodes CASSLGQGFYEQYF.

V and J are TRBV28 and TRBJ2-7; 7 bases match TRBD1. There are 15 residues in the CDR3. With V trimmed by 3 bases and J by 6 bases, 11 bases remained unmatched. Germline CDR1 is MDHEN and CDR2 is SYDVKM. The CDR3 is CASSLGRGYHSEQYF. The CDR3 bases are TGTGCCAGCAGTTTGGGCAGGGGGTATCATAGCGAGCAGTACTTC.

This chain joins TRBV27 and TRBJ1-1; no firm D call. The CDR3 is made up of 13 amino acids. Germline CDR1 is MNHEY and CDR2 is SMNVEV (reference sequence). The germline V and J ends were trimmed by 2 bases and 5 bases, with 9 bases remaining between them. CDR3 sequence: CASSLGRWTEAFF. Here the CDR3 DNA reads TGTGCCAGCAGTTTAGGGAGGTGGACTGAAGCTTTCTTT.

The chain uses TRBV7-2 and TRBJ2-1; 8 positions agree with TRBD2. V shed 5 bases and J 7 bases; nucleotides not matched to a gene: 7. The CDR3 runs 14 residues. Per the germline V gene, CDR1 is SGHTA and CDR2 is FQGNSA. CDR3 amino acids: CASSRTSLPNEQFF. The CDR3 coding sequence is TGTGCCAGCAGCCGGACTAGCCTTCCGAATGAGCAGTTCTTC.

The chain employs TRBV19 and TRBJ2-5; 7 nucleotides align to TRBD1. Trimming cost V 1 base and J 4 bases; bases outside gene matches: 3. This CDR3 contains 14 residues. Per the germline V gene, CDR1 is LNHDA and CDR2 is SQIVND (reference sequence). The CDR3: CASSIVPGGETQYF. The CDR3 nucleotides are TGTGCCAGTAGTATAGTTCCAGGGGGAGAGACCCAGTACTTC.

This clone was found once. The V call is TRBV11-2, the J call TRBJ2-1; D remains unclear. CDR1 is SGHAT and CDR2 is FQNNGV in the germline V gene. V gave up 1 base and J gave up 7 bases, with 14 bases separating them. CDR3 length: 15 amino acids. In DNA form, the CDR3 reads TGTGCCAGCAGCTTAGCCGCTAGGCCCATAAATGAGCAGTTCTTC. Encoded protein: CASSLAARPINEQFF.

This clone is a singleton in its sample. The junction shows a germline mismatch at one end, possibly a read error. The CDR3 bases are TGTGCTAGCAGCTTAGCAGGCGGGGGCCCCGGGGAGCTGTTTTTT. The encoded protein is CASSLAGGGPGELFF. The J gene is TRBJ2-2, the V gene TRBV7-7; the D gene is possibly TRBD2 (7 bases). This CDR3 contains 15 residues. The germline CDR1 and CDR2 sequences are SSHAT and FNYEAQ (reference sequence).

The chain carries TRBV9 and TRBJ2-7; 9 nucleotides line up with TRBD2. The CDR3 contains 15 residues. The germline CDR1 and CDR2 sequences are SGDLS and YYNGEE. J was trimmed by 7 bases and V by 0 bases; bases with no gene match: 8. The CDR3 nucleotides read TGTGCCAGCAGCGTAGCCGGTAGCGGGAGAGGTGAGCAGTACTTC. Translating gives CASSVAGSGRGEQYF.

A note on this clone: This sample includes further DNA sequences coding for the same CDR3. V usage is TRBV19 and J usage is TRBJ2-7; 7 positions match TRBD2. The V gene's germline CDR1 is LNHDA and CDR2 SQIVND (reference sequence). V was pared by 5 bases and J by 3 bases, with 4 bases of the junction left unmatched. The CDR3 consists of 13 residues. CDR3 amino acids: CASSASGFYEQYF. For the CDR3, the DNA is TGTGCCAGTAGTGCTAGCGGATTCTACGAGCAGTACTTC. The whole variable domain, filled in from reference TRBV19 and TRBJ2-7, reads DGGITQSPKYLFRKEGQNVTLSCEQNLNHDAMYWYRQDPGQGLRLIYYSQIVNDFQKGDIAEGYSVSREKKESFPLTVTSAQKNPTAFYLCASSASGFYEQYFGPGTRLTVT.